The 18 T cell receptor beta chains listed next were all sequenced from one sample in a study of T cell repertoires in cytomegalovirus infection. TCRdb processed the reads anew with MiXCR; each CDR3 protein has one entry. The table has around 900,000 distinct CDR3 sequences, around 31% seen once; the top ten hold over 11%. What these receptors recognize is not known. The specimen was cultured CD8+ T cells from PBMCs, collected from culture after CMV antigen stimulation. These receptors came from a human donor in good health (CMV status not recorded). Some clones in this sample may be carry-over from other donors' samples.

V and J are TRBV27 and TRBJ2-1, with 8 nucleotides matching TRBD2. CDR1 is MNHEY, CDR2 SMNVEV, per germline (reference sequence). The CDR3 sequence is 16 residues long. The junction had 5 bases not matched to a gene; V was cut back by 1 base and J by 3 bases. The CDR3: CASSLYRGGYYNEQFF. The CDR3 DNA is TGTGCCAGCAGTTTATATCGGGGGGGGTACTACAATGAGCAGTTCTTC.

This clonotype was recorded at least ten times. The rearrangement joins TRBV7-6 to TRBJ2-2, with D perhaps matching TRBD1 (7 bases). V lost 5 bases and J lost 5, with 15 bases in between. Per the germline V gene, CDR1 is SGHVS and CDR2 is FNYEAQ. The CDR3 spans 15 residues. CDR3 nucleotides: TGTGCCAGCAGCCCGCCCGCAGGGGGGACCGGGGAGCTGTTTTTT. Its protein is CASSPPAGGTGELFF.

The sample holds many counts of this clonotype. The CDR3, as DNA: TGTGCCAGCAGCACCATAAAACAGGGGACTAATGAAAAACTGTTTTTT. Its protein is CASSTIKQGTNEKLFF. The chain recombines TRBV7-8 with TRBJ1-4, with 7 bases that match TRBD1. Germline values: CDR1 SGHVS, CDR2 FQNEAQ. The CDR3 has 16 residues. V lost 5 bases and J lost 2; bases outside the gene matches: 8. Together with reference TRBV7-8 and TRBJ1-4, the CDR3 gives the full variable domain: GAGVSQSPRYKVAKRGQDVALRCDPISGHVSLFWYQQALGQGPEFLTYFQNEAQLDKSGLPSDRFFAERPEGSVSTLKIQRTQQEDSAVYLCASSTIKQGTNEKLFFGSGTQLSVL.

CDR3 amino acids: CAIWYSSSGANVLTF. The CDR3 nucleotides read TGTGCCATCTGGTACAGTTCTTCTGGGGCCAACGTCCTGACTTTC. This sequence joins TRBV10-3 and TRBJ2-6; D is unclear. Germline V gene lookup returns CDR1 ENHRY and CDR2 SYGVKD. V was pared by 8 bases and J by 1 base, with 12 bases between. CDR3 length: 15 amino acids.

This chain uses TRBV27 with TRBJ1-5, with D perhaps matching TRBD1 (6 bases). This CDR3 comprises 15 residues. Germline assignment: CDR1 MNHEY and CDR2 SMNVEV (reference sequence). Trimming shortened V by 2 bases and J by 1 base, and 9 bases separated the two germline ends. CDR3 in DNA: TGTGCCAGCAGTTTAATCGGGGGCAGCAATCAGCCCCAGCATTTT. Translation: CASSLIGGSNQPQHF.

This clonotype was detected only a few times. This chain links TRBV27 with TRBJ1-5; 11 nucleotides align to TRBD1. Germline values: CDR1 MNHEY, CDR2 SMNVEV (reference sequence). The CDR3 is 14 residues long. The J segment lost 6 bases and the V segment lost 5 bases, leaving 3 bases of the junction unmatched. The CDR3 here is CASSGTGGFQPQHF. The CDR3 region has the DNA TGTGCCAGCAGTGGGACAGGGGGATTTCAGCCCCAGCATTTT.

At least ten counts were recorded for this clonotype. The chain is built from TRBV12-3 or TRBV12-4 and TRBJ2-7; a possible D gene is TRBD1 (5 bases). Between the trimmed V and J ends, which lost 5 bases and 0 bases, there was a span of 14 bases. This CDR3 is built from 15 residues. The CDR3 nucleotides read TGTGCCAGCAGTCCGGCTGGGGCGATCTCCTACGAGCAGTACGTC. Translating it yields CASSPAGAISYEQYV.

The CDR3 loop reads CASSYFLQETQYF. CDR3 DNA sequence: TGTGCCAGTAGTTACTTTTTACAAGAGACCCAGTACTTC. This rearrangement joins TRBV19 to TRBJ2-5, with D hard to call. CDR1 LNHDA and CDR2 SQIVND come from the germline V gene (reference sequence). The V end lost 5 bases, the J end lost 2 bases, and 9 bases lay between the germline ends. This CDR3 has 13 amino acids.

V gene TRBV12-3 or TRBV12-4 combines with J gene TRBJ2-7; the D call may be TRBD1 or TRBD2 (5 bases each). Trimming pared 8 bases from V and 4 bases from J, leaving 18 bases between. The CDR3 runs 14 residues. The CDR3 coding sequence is TGTGCCAGCCAAGGGGACCTGAGAACGTACGAGCAGTACTTC. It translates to CASQGDLRTYEQYF.

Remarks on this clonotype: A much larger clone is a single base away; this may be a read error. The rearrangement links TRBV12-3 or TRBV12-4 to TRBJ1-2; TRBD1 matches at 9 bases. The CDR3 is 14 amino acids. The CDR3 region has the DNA TGTGTCAGCAGCCCAGGGACAGGGATCTATGGCTACACCTTC. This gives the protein CVSSPGTGIYGYTF.

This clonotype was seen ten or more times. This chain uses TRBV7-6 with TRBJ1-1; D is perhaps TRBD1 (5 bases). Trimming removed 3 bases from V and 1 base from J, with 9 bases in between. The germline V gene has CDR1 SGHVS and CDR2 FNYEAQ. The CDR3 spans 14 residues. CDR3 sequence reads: CASSLAGANTEAFF. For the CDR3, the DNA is TGTGCCAGCAGCTTGGCCGGGGCGAACACTGAAGCTTTCTTT.

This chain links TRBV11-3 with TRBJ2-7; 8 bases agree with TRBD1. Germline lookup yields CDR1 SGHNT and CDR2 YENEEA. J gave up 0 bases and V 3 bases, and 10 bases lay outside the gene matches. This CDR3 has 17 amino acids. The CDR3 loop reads CASSFSDRDRSSYEQYF. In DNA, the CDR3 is TGTGCCAGCAGCTTCAGTGACCGGGACAGGAGCTCCTACGAGCAGTACTTC. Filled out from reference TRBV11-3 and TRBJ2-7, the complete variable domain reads EAGVVQSPRYKIIEKKQPVAFWCNPISGHNTLYWYLQNLGQGPELLIRYENEEAVDDSQLPKDRFSAERLKGVDSTLKIQPAELGDSAVYLCASSFSDRDRSSYEQYFGPGTRLTVT.

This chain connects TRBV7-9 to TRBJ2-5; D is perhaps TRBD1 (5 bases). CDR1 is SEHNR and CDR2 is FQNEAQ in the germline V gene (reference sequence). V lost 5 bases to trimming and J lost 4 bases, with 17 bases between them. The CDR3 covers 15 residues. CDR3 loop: CASSIIRGNPETQYF. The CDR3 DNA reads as TGTGCCAGCAGCATCATAAGGGGAAACCCAGAGACCCAGTACTTC. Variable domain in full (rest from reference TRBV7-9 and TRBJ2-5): DTGVSQNPRHKITKRGQNVTFRCDPISEHNRLYWYRQTLGQGPEFLTYFQNEAQLEKSRLLSDRFSAERPKGSFSTLEIQRTEQGDSAMYLCASSIIRGNPETQYFGPGTRLLVL.

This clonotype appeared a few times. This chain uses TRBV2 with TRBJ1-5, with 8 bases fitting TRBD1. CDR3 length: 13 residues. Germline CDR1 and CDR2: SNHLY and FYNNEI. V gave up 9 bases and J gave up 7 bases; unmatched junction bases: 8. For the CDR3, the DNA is TGTGCCAGTCGGACAGGGCGGGGACAGCCCCAGCATTTT. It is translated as CASRTGRGQPQHF.

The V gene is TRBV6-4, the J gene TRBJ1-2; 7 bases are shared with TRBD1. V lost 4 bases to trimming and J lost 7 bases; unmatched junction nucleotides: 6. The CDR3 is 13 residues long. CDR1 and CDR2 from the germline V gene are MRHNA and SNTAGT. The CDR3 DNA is TGTGCCAGCAGTGGAGGGGGCTTCGCTGGCTACACCTTC. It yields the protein CASSGGGFAGYTF.

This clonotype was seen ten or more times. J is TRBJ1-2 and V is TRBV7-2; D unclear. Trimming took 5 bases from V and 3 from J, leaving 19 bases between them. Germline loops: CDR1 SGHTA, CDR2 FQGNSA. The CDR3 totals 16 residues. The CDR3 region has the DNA TGTGCCAGCAGCCTAGGGTCCCGACCCATTGACTATGGCTACACCTTC. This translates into CASSLGSRPIDYGYTF.

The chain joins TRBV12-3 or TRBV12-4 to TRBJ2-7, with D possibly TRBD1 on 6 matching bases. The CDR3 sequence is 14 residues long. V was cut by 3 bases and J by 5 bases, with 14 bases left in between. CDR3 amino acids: CASSFEWGLDEQYF. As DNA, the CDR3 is TGTGCCAGCAGTTTTGAATGGGGGCTCGACGAGCAGTACTTC.

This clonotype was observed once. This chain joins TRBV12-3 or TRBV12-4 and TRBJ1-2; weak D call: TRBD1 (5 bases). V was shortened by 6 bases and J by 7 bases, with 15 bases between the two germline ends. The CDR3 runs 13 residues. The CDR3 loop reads CASSSQTDRGYTF. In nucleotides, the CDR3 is TGTGCCAGCAGCTCTCAGACAGATCGTGGCTACACCTTC.